Listed here are 10 T cell receptor beta chains from one sample, sequenced in a study of blood T cell repertoires in COVID-19. The data were produced by immunoSEQ multiplex PCR, yet TCRdb's version contains in-frame clones alone and is incomplete. Of about 74,000 clones in the sample, 70% to 90% were seen once. The sequencing input was peripheral blood. The receptors were sampled from a man between 65 and 85 years old with active or convalescent COVID-19.

This chain's CDR3 is CASSYSRNANYGYTF. CDR3 nucleotide sequence: TGTGCCAGCAGTTACTCGAGAAACGCTAACTATGGCTACACCTTC. This chain uses TRBV6-5 with TRBJ1-2; D gene ambiguous. Germline V gene sequence: CDR1 MNHEY, CDR2 SVGAGI. The germline V and J ends were trimmed by 0 bases and 0 bases, with 8 bases remaining between them. The CDR3 has 15 amino acids.

The gene calls are TRBV5-1 and TRBJ1-1; D is unresolved. The CDR3 sequence is 15 residues long. Germline V gene sequence: CDR1 SGHRS, CDR2 YFSETQ. V was cut by 1 base and J by 5 bases, with 15 bases left in between. The CDR3 loop is CASSLQVGARTEAFF. Here the CDR3 DNA reads TGCGCCAGCAGCTTGCAGGTGGGCGCACGGACTGAAGCTTTCTTT.

The chain employs TRBV27 and TRBJ2-7, with 7 bases lining up with TRBD1. CDR3 length: 14 amino acids. Trimming at V came to 6 bases and at J to 3 bases, leaving 8 bases not matched to a gene. Germline CDR1 MNHEY, CDR2 SMNVEV (reference sequence). CDR3 residues: CASSRTGLLYEQYF. CDR3 DNA sequence: TGTGCCAGCAGCCGGACAGGATTACTCTACGAGCAGTACTTC.

CDR3: CATRTEPYEQYF. DNA for the CDR3: TGTGCCACCAGGACAGAACCCTACGAGCAGTACTTC. The chain has TRBV6-5 and TRBJ2-7; a possible D gene is TRBD1 (6 bases). Germline CDR1 is MNHEY and CDR2 is SVGAGI. Trimming shortened V by 10 bases and J by 2 bases, and 12 bases separated the two germline ends. This CDR3 spans 12 amino acids.

The chain has TRBV2 and TRBJ1-2, with 7 bases fitting TRBD1. Germline lookup yields CDR1 SNHLY and CDR2 FYNNEI. With 5 bases clipped from V and 0 bases from J, the junction kept 6 bases outside the gene matches. CDR3 length: 15 residues. CDR3 loop: CASSPQGPANYGYTF. CDR3 coding DNA: TGTGCCAGCAGTCCACAGGGGCCAGCTAACTATGGCTACACCTTC.

The V call is TRBV18, the J call TRBJ2-7; possibly TRBD2 for D (5 bases). CDR1 and CDR2 from the germline V gene are KGHSH and LQKENI. This CDR3 has 12 residues. V lost 4 bases and J 6 bases, leaving 10 bases between the germline ends. CDR3 protein: CASSQRAGEQYF. DNA of the CDR3: TGTGCCAGCTCACAGAGGGCGGGCGAGCAGTACTTC. Together with reference TRBV18 and TRBJ2-7, the CDR3 gives the full variable domain: NAGVMQNPRHLVRRRGQEARLRCSPMKGHSHVYWYRQLPEEGLKFMVYLQKENIIDESGMPKERFSAEFPKEGPSILRIQQVVRGDSAAYFCASSQRAGEQYFGPGTRLTVT.

The chain links TRBV9 to TRBJ2-1, with D perhaps matching TRBD2 (6 bases). The CDR3 sequence is 12 residues long. Trimming cost V 0 bases and J 9 bases, with 7 bases left between them. Germline V gene lookup returns CDR1 SGDLS and CDR2 YYNGEE. DNA of the CDR3: TGTGCCAGCAGCGTAGGGGGAGGTGAGCAGTTCTTC. The encoded protein is CASSVGGGEQFF.

The rearrangement links TRBV30 to TRBJ2-5, with 7 bases matching TRBD2. This CDR3 has 11 residues. V was clipped by 3 bases and J by 5 bases; unmatched bases: 0. Germline CDR1 reads GTSNPN; CDR2 reads SVGIG (reference sequence). The CDR3 nucleotides read TGTGCCTGGAGGGGGGGGGAGACCCAGTACTTC. It translates to CAWRGGETQYF.

The rearrangement links TRBV19 to TRBJ1-1; tentative D call: TRBD1 (6 bases). The length of the CDR3 is 13 residues. The V and J ends lost 3 bases and 6 bases respectively, with 11 bases between them. The germline gives CDR1 LNHDA, CDR2 SQIVND (reference sequence). As DNA, the CDR3 is TGTGCCAGTAGTATGGGGGGGGCCCCTGAAGCTTTCTTT. Amino acids: CASSMGGAPEAFF.

Note on this clone: Compared with germline, one end of the junction differs, possibly owing to a read error. This chain links TRBV3-1 (or the pseudogene TRBV3-2) with TRBJ1-2; 9 bases map to TRBD1. The CDR3 loop spans 13 amino acids. Per the germline V gene, CDR1 is LGHDT and CDR2 is YNNKEL (reference sequence). The CDR3 DNA follows: TGTGCCAGCAGCAAAGACAGGGGGTATGGCTACACCTTC. Amino acid sequence: CASSKDRGYGYTF.